This entry concerns a single T cell receptor (beta chain). This record belongs to a study of shared T cell receptors in the human thymus. This CDR3 comprises 18 residues. CDR1 is LGHNA and CDR2 is YNFKEQ in the germline V gene. V was clipped by 0 bases and J by 0 bases; unmatched bases: 10. Assay: immunoSEQ multiplex PCR; the TCRdb copy retains only in-frame clones and omits some. The sample includes under 700,000 clones, around three quarters seen only once; the top ten take approximately 0.013%. The sample also formed part of further work on human thymus T cells. That source adds: Immunologically healthy infants in Finland undergoing congenital heart defect surgery were the donors. Resections from corrective heart surgery supplied the thymus tissue.

The chain recombines TRBV4-2 with TRBJ2-7, with TRBD2 matching 8 bases. Source material: thymocytes. This receptor was taken from a boy younger than two with a congenital heart defect. CDR3 region: CASSQDRPLAGLSYEQYF. CDR3 DNA: TGTGCCAGCAGCCAAGATCGCCCTCTAGCGGGTCTCTCCTACGAGCAGTACTTC.